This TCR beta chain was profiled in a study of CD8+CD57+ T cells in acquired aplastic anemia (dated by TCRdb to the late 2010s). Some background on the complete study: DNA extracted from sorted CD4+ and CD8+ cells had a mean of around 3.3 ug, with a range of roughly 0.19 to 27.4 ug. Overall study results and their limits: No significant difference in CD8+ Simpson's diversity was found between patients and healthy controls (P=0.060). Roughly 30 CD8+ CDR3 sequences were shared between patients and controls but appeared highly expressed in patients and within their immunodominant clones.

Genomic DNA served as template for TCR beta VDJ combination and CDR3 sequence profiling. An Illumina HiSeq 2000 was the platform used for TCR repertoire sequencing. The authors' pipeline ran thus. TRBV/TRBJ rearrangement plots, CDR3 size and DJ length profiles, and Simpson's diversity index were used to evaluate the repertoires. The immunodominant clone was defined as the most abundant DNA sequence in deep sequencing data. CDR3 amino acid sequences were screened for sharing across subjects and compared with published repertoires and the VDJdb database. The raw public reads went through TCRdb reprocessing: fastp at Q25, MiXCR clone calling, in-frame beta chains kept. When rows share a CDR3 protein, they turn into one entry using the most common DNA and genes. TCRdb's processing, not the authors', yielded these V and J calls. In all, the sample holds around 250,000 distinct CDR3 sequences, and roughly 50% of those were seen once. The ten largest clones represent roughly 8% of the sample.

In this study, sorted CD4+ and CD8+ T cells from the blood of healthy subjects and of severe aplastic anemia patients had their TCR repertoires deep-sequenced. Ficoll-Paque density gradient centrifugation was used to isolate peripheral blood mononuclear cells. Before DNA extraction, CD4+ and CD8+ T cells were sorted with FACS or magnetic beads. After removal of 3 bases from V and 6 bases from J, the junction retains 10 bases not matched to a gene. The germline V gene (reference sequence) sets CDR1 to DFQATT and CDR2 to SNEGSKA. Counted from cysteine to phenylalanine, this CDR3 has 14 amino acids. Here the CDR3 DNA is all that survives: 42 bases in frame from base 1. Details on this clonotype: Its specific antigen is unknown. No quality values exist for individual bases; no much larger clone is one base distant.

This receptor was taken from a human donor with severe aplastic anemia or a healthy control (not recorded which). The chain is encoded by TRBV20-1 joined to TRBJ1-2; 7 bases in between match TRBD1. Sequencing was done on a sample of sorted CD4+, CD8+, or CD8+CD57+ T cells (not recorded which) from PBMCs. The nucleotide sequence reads TGCAGTGCTAGGGGGGGACAGCCCTTGGATGGCTACACCTTC. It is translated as CSARGGQPLDGYTF.